Listed below are T cell receptor beta chains from one sample, sequenced in a study of human T cells and chemical hapten exposure. TCRdb re-analysed the RACE reads in MiXCR, keeping a single row per CDR3 protein. Altogether 84,000 or so distinct CDR3 sequences are present, approximately 10% being singletons, with the ten largest covering approximately 2.5%. The sample consisted of whole blood, taken in connection with sensitization to the hapten diphenylcyclopropenone (DPC). The receptor set was obtained from a woman younger than 45 with alopecia areata. Some clones in this sample may be carry-over from other donors' samples. The CDR3 runs from the conserved cysteine through the conserved F or W. D genes are given only for firm matches. The size of a clone is reported for some rows only, either as once, few or many, or as a class for expanded clones.

>many|TRBD2|TRBV7-2|TRBJ2-3
TGTGCCAGCAGCTCTAGACTAGCGGGGGAACCAGATACGCAGTATTTT
CASSSRLAGEPDTQYF
>many|TRBD2|TRBV24-1|TRBJ2-1
TGTGCCACCAGTGACCGGACTAGCGGATCCTACAATGAGCAGTTCTTC
CATSDRTSGSYNEQFF
>.|TRBD1|TRBV29-1|TRBJ2-3
TGCAGCGCCAGACAGGGGCGAGATACGCAGTATTTT
CSARQGRDTQYF
>few|.|TRBV18|TRBJ2-1
TGTGCCAGCTCACCCATGAGACAGGGAGGTTACAATGAGCAGTTCTTC
CASSPMRQGGYNEQFF
>few|.|TRBV2|TRBJ1-1
TGTGCCAGCACGTACAGCACTGAAGCTTTCTTT
CASTYSTEAFF
>.|TRBD2|TRBV7-2|TRBJ2-1
TGTGCCAGCAGCTTACGGCGGGAGGGCTCCAATGAGCAGTTCTTC
CASSLRREGSNEQFF
>.|.|TRBV2|TRBJ1-4
TGTGCCAGCGTCTCCCAATCGGGCAGTGAAAAACTGTTTTTT
CASVSQSGSEKLFF
>many|.|TRBV19|TRBJ2-1
TGTGCCAGTAGGGACCGGTATAATGAGCAGTTCTTC
CASRDRYNEQFF
>many|.|TRBV7-6|TRBJ1-1
TGTGCCAGCAGCCCGAACAGCAACACTGAAGCTTTCTTT
CASSPNSNTEAFF
>many|.|TRBV29-1|TRBJ1-1
TGCAGCGTTGAACGGCGGGAGAACACTGAAGCTTTCTTT
CSVERRENTEAFF
>few|.|TRBV28|TRBJ1-2
TGTGCCAGCAGTTATAATGGACAGAACTATGGCTACACCTTC
CASSYNGQNYGYTF
>few|TRBD1|TRBV5-4|TRBJ1-6
TGTGCCAGCAGCGGGGACAGGGTCCATAATTCACCCCTCCACTTT
CASSGDRVHNSPLHF
>many|TRBD2|TRBV9|TRBJ2-5
TGTGCCAGCAGCGTTAGCGGGCAAGAGACCCAGTACTTC
CASSVSGQETQYF
>many|.|TRBV6-2/TRBV6-3|TRBJ1-5
TGTGCCAGCAGTTACTCGTTTCAGCCCCAGCATTTT
CASSYSFQPQHF
>few|.|TRBV6-6|TRBJ1-1
TGTGCCAGCACTATAAGGGGAGGAGGAGCTTTCTTT
CASTIRGGGAFF
>many|.|TRBV4-3|TRBJ1-4
TGCGCCAGCAGCCGGATGTCAACTAATGAAAAACTGTTTTTT
CASSRMSTNEKLFF
>few|.|TRBV6-1|TRBJ1-5
TGTGCCAGCACCCTAACCCAGACGGCAAATCAGCCCCAGCATTTT
CASTLTQTANQPQHF
>.|.|TRBV6-2/TRBV6-3|TRBJ1-5
TGTGCCAGCAGTTACACAACCAATCAGCCCCAGCATTTT
CASSYTTNQPQHF
>.|TRBD2|TRBV20-1|TRBJ2-3
TGCAGTGCTCATAGCGGGTTCACTAGCGGGGCTAGCACAGATACGCAGTATTTT
CSAHSGFTSGASTDTQYF
>.|.|TRBV25-1|TRBJ1-1
TGTGCCAGCAGTGAATACAGGCGGGCTTTCTTT
CASSEYRRAFF
>many|TRBD1|TRBV6-5|TRBJ1-1
TGTGCCAGCAGTTACCGGGACAGTAAAGCTTTCTTT
CASSYRDSKAFF
>few|TRBD2|TRBV19|TRBJ2-3
TGTGCCAGTAGCCTAGCGGGGACGGGAACAGATACGCAGTATTTT
CASSLAGTGTDTQYF
>.|TRBD1|TRBV12-5|TRBJ1-5
TGTGCTAGTGGTTTGGTATTAGGGGACAGTTATAGCAATCAGCCCCAGCATTTT
CASGLVLGDSYSNQPQHF
>many|TRBD2|TRBV20-1|TRBJ2-7
TGCAGTGCCCGTCTAGCGGGAGGGCCTTCGGGCGAGCAGTACTTC
CSARLAGGPSGEQYF
>many|.|TRBV20-1|TRBJ2-7
TGCAGTGCAGGGCAGCCCGTTGGCGAGCAGTACTTC
CSAGQPVGEQYF
>many|TRBD2|TRBV29-1|TRBJ2-1
TGCAGCGTCCTGACTAGCGGGGGGGTCAGTGAGCAGTTCTTC
CSVLTSGGVSEQFF
>many|TRBD1|TRBV5-1|TRBJ1-2
TGCGCCAGCAGCTTGGCCGGGACAGATGGCTATGGCTACACCTTC
CASSLAGTDGYGYTF
>many|.|TRBV10-1|TRBJ1-6
TGCGCCAGCAGTGGTAACAGGAATTCACCCCTCCACTTT
CASSGNRNSPLHF